This entry is about one T cell receptor (beta chain). What it recognizes is unknown. This sample was taken from a study of T cells in lung cancer brain metastases. Study-wide findings and caveats: DNA fragmentation in FFPE samples may have prevented full retrieval of the infiltrating T cell repertoire. Few clones were shared between paired lesions (mean Morisita around 0.23); most were lesion-specific.

Resection was for synchronous oligometastatic disease or a late solitary brain metastasis recurrence. The V gene's germline CDR1 is MNHEY and CDR2 SVGAGI. This CDR3 comprises 11 residues. The V and J ends lost 8 bases and 10 bases respectively, with 12 bases between them. Data came from immunoSEQ multiplex PCR; TCRdb stores just in-frame clones and leaves some out. The table has 2,000 to 2,500 clones, around nine tenths seen once. The sequence derives from a man between 65 and 79 years old with non-small cell lung cancer that had spread to the brain. The genes are TRBV6-5 and TRBJ2-1, with a possible D match to TRBD2 (6 bases). Sequences were obtained from tumor tissue from a brain metastasis. CDR3 sequence: CASGSEGEQFF. The CDR3, as DNA: TGTGCCAGCGGGTCGGAGGGAGAGCAGTTCTTC.